This record covers a single T cell receptor (beta chain). Its antigen is still unknown. No quality values exist for individual bases; no much larger clone is one base distant. The time point label, as the study defines it: cells obtained before transplantation from donor or recipient. CD3+CD4+ and CD3+CD8+ populations were FACS-sorted from unstimulated pre-transplant donor and recipient cells taken from spleen or lymph nodes. The data stem from a study of graft-versus-host responses after intestinal transplantation listed by TCRdb under 2021. Regarding the study in general: Multivisceral, liver-intestinal, or isolated intestinal transplants were received by the recipients. All recipients received anti-thymocyte globulin induction followed by maintenance tacrolimus and steroids for around three years. After intestinal transplantation, graft-versus-host and host-versus-graft alloreactive T cell clones in the graft, circulation and bone marrow were tracked using bulk TCR-beta CDR3 sequencing. Alloreactive clones were identified by sequencing pre-transplant mixed lymphocyte reaction products and comparing these products with unstimulated pre-transplant donor and recipient T cells. Of the 20 to 25 intestinal transplant recipients enrolled in the cohort, one of whom was a retransplant, a few patients without pretransplant specimens were excluded. A peak of at least 4% donor T cells among recipient peripheral blood mononuclear cells was the definition used for donor T cell macrochimerism. Rather than being sequenced by the commercial service, samples from a few later patients were sequenced in-house on an Illumina MiSeq and processed with MiXCR. The paper as a whole reports these results and caveats: Early after transplant, declines in HvG clones were associated with peak levels of circulating GvH clones. In the allografts of patients with donor T cell macrochimerism, GvH to HvG T cell clonal ratios were high. GvH clones were detected in recipient bone marrow, and some appeared earlier in ileal mucosa or blood, consistent with an intestinal mucosal origin. The conclusions were limited by the relatively low number and heterogeneity of the intestinal transplant patients.

Trimming removed 2 bases from V and 4 bases from J; the gene matches leave 4 bases unexplained. The CDR3 sequence holds 16 residues, the cysteine and phenylalanine included. The retained sequence is limited to the CDR3, 48 bases, with the frame set at the first base. Taken from the germline V gene, the CDR1 and CDR2 loops are MGHRA and YSYEKL. Library preparation used the immunoSEQ multiplex PCR assay. For most patients, genomic DNA was isolated with the Qiagen DNeasy Blood and Tissue Kit and sent frozen to Adaptive Biotechnologies for TCR sequencing. For most patients, genomic DNA was subjected to high-throughput TCR-beta CDR3 sequencing by Adaptive Biotechnologies. Processing in the source paper ran as follows. Adaptive's ImmunoSEQ software was the source of the TCR sequencing data for over 15 patients, while three other patients were processed with MiXCR and VDJtools. CD4 versus CD8 sorting errors were corrected by removing sequences found in both subsets at a frequency ratio below 5:1. CDR3 nucleotide sequences shared by donor and recipient were removed because the origin of these sequences could not be assigned. Alloreactive clones required at least 2-fold expansion over unstimulated cells and minimum CFSE-low frequency of 0.002% (template counts) or 0.001% (read counts). A clone was considered mappable if detected in the sequenced pre-transplant spleen, lymph node, or MLR CFSE-low populations of the donor or recipient. The cumulative frequency of alloreactive clones was calculated as a percentage of all sequences, weighted by copy number. This immuneACCESS table, as held by TCRdb, lists in-frame sequences with V and J called but not all clones. Of the missing ones, under half trace to an unresolved V gene in checked studies; the others have no known cause. From that table come the V and J calls and clone size; the DNA was used to work out D and trimming. Within this sample are 35,000 to 45,000 clones, with approximately 93% of them counted one time only. The leading ten clones occupy 0.2% to 0.25% of the sample.

The TCR originated in a human donor who was the organ donor for an intestinal transplant. The chain uses TRBV4-1 and TRBJ2-2; 10 bases in the junction line up with TRBD2. The input for sequencing was unstimulated CD4+ T cells sorted from spleen or lymph node cells, taken before transplant. The CDR3 sequence is CASSQTLAGVTGELFF. The sequenced DNA is TGCGCCAGCAGCCAAACCCTAGCGGGGGTCACCGGGGAGCTGTTTTTT.